This entry is about one T cell receptor (beta chain). Antigen unknown. The data belong to a study of blood T cells in healthy people across ages. Peripheral blood was drawn, around 9.5 milliliters per donor. Then a second PCR, running about 7 to 11 cycles, was carried out with a sample-barcoded 5' primer and a J-beta primer mix. Each cDNA molecule was tagged by a template-switch adaptor that had 12 random nucleotides. TCRdb analysed the 5' RACE reads with MiXCR anew, one entry per CDR3 protein. This sample has some 750,000 distinct CDR3 sequences, with 20% to 25% found just once. This CDR3 has 16 amino acids. CDR1 and CDR2 (germline): DFQATT, SNEGSKA (reference sequence). V trimming: 0 bases; J trimming: 5 bases; junction bases outside the gene matches: 12. The study, taken as a whole, reports: PBMCs that were unsorted prevented a conclusive naive versus antigen-experienced comparison.

The source material was blood. V and J are TRBV20-1 and TRBJ1-1; the match to TRBD1 covers 7 bases. The clonotype comes from a man between 65 and 80 years old in good health. As DNA, the CDR3 is TGCAGTGCTAGAGATTGGGTGACAGGGCAGGGGACTGAAGCTTTCTTT. This gives the protein CSARDWVTGQGTEAFF.